These 14 T cell receptor beta chains were sequenced from one sample in a study of identical twins. TCRdb reanalysed the 5' RACE reads using MiXCR and keeps one entry per CDR3 protein. The sample shows fewer than 650,000 distinct CDR3 sequences, roughly 9.9% of them seen only once. The sample was also reused in another study, on yellow fever vaccine responses in identical twins.

The sequenced material came from PBMCs. The receptors here all came from a woman between 18 and 30 years old in good health.

The J gene is TRBJ2-2, the V gene TRBV2, with D possibly being TRBD2 (6 bases). Trimming pared 5 bases from V and 1 base from J, leaving 14 bases between. This CDR3 spans 16 amino acids. Per the germline V gene, CDR1 is SNHLY and CDR2 is FYNNEI. The CDR3 protein is CASSTRFSGNTGELFF. The CDR3 DNA is TGTGCCAGCAGTACCCGATTTAGCGGGAACACCGGGGAGCTGTTTTTT.

This clonotype has just a few counts. The rearrangement links TRBV7-9 to TRBJ2-7, with 8 bases identical to TRBD1. The length of the CDR3 is 13 residues. Germline V gene sequence: CDR1 SEHNR, CDR2 FQNEAQ (reference sequence). With V trimmed by 5 bases and J by 9 bases, 9 bases remained unmatched. The CDR3 is CASSPHWDRRQYF. The CDR3, as DNA: TGTGCCAGCAGCCCCCATTGGGACAGGAGGCAGTACTTC.

The chain has TRBV3-1 and TRBJ2-1; TRBD1 matches 9 bases. Trimming cost V 4 bases and J 4 bases; bases outside gene matches: 17. This CDR3 has 19 residues. CDR1 is LGHDT, CDR2 YNNKEL, per germline (reference sequence). The DNA of the CDR3 is TGTGCCAGCAGCCCGGCGGGGACAGGGATTACCACAGTTTACAATGAGCAGTTCTTC. It encodes CASSPAGTGITTVYNEQFF.

The chain is built from TRBV20-1 and TRBJ2-2; D unclear. Deletions cut 0 bases from V and 13 bases from J, with 6 bases between. Per the germline V gene, CDR1 is DFQATT and CDR2 is SNEGSKA (reference sequence). This CDR3 is built from 10 residues. CDR3 nucleotide sequence: TGCAGTGCTAGAGATTGGTGGCTGTTTTTT. Protein product: CSARDWWLFF.

V usage is TRBV6-5 and J usage is TRBJ1-5; 7 bases line up with TRBD1. Germline CDR1 MNHEY, CDR2 SVGAGI. The trim removed 5 bases at V and 0 bases at J, leaving 4 bases unmatched. This CDR3 contains 15 residues. DNA for the CDR3: TGTGCCAGCAGTAACTACAGGGGTAGCAATCAGCCCCAGCATTTT. Translating gives CASSNYRGSNQPQHF.

The genes are TRBV15 and TRBJ2-1; D gene unclear. The ends were cut back, 7 bases at V and 1 base at J, with 11 bases in the middle. The CDR3 is 14 amino acids. From germline, CDR1 is LNHNV and CDR2 YYDKDF (reference sequence). The CDR3 sequence is CATNPANSYNEQFF. The CDR3 nucleotides are TGTGCCACCAACCCGGCAAATTCCTACAATGAGCAGTTCTTC.

This clonotype appeared many times. This chain links TRBV28 with TRBJ1-3; D perhaps matches TRBD1 (5 bases). V gave up 7 bases and J gave up 3 bases, with 13 bases separating them. The CDR3 sequence is 14 residues long. Looked up from germline, CDR1 is MDHEN and CDR2 is SYDVKM. The DNA of the CDR3 is TGTGCCAGCATCGAGGGACGCTTTGGAAACACCATATATTTT. Its protein is CASIEGRFGNTIYF.

This clonotype showed up just a few times. The chain joins TRBV5-1 to TRBJ1-4; TRBD1 matches at 7 bases. V lost 4 bases and J lost 4; bases outside the gene matches: 7. The CDR3 is 15 residues long. The germline V gene has CDR1 SGHRS and CDR2 YFSETQ. The CDR3 is CASSQTGQINEKLFF. In DNA form, the CDR3 reads TGCGCCAGCAGCCAGACGGGACAGATTAATGAAAAACTGTTTTTT. Together with reference TRBV5-1 and TRBJ1-4, the CDR3 gives the full variable domain: KAGVTQTPRYLIKTRGQQVTLSCSPISGHRSVSWYQQTPGQGLQFLFEYFSETQRNKGNFPGRFSGRQFSNSRSEMNVSTLELGDSALYLCASSQTGQINEKLFFGSGTQLSVL.

This clonotype has a count of ten or more. The gene calls are TRBV3-1 and TRBJ2-1, with D hard to call. This CDR3 contains 14 residues. V lost 0 bases to trimming and J lost 6 bases, with 9 bases between them. Per the germline V gene, CDR1 is LGHDT and CDR2 is YNNKEL (reference sequence). The CDR3 here is CASSQDYQVNEQFF. CDR3 in DNA: TGTGCCAGCAGCCAAGATTATCAAGTCAATGAGCAGTTCTTC.

This clonotype appeared many times. The chain links TRBV7-2 to TRBJ2-1; D is ambiguous. Trimming cost V 5 bases and J 4 bases, with 12 bases left between them. The length of the CDR3 is 14 residues. Germline CDR1 SGHTA, CDR2 FQGNSA. Here the CDR3 DNA reads TGTGCCAGCAGCCTTGGCCCTGTGTACAATGAGCAGTTCTTC. This sequence encodes CASSLGPVYNEQFF.

This sequence joins TRBV7-2 and TRBJ2-3; no reliable D call. V lost 2 bases and J 5 bases, leaving 14 bases between the germline ends. In germline, CDR1 is SGHTA, CDR2 FQGNSA. The CDR3 consists of 15 residues. The CDR3 DNA reads TGTGCCAGCAGCTTATCTCCTAGTTTGATAGATACGCAGTATTTT. Protein sequence: CASSLSPSLIDTQYF.

The chain joins TRBV5-1 to TRBJ2-5; 8 bases agree with TRBD2. The CDR3 is 16 residues long. V shed 4 bases, J shed 2 bases, and the junction held 10 bases outside the gene matches. CDR1 SGHRS and CDR2 YFSETQ come from the germline V gene. CDR3 sequence (DNA): TGCGCCAGCAGCGAATTACTAGCGGCTGCGCAAGAGACCCAGTACTTC. Its translation: CASSELLAAAQETQYF. Full variable domain (rest looked up from reference TRBV5-1 and TRBJ2-5): KAGVTQTPRYLIKTRGQQVTLSCSPISGHRSVSWYQQTPGQGLQFLFEYFSETQRNKGNFPGRFSGRQFSNSRSEMNVSTLELGDSALYLCASSELLAAAQETQYFGPGTRLLVL.

This clonotype came up a few times. The V call is TRBV6-5, the J call TRBJ2-7, with 10 bases matching TRBD1. The V gene end was trimmed by 2 bases and the J gene end by 3 bases; junction bases not matched to a gene: 4. The CDR3 is 15 residues long. Germline CDR1 reads MNHEY; CDR2 reads SVGAGI. The CDR3 loop reads CASSYGWDRGYEQYF. DNA of the CDR3: TGTGCCAGCAGTTACGGCTGGGACAGGGGCTACGAGCAGTACTTC.

This chain connects TRBV29-1 to TRBJ2-7; TRBD1 matches 10 bases. With 5 bases clipped from V and 5 bases from J, the junction kept 9 bases outside the gene matches. The CDR3 is made up of 14 amino acids. Germline V gene lookup returns CDR1 SQVTM and CDR2 ANQGSEA. The CDR3 DNA reads TGCAGCGTTATAAAGAGGGACAGGGGAGACGAGCAGTACTTC. This translates into CSVIKRDRGDEQYF.